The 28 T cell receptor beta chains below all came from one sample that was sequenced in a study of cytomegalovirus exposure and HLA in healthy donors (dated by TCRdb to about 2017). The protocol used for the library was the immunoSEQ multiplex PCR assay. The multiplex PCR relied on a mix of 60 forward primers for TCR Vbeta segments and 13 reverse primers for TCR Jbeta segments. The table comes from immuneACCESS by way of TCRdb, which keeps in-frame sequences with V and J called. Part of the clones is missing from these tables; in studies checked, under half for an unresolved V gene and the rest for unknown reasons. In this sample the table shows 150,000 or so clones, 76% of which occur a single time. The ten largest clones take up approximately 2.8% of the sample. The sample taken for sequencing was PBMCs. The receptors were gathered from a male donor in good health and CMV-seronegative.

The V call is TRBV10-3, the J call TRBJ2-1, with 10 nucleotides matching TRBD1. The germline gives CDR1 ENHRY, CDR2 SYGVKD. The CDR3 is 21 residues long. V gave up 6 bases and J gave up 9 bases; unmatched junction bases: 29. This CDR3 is CAIRPGQGSERETGVDGEQFF. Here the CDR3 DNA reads TGTGCCATCAGGCCGGGACAGGGGTCCGAGCGGGAGACGGGGGTGGATGGTGAGCAGTTCTTC.

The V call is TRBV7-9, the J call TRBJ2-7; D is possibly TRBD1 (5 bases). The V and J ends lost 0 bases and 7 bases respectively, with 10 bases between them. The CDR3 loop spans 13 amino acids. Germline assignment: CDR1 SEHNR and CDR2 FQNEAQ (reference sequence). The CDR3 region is CASSLAGLVEQYF. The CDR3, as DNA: TGTGCCAGCAGCTTAGCGGGGCTAGTTGAGCAGTACTTC.

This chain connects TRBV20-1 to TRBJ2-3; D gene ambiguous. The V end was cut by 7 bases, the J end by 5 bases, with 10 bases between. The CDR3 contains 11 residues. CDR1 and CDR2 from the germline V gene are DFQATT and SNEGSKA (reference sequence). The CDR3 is CSEARRDTQYF. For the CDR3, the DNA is TGCAGTGAAGCGCGGAGAGATACGCAGTATTTT.

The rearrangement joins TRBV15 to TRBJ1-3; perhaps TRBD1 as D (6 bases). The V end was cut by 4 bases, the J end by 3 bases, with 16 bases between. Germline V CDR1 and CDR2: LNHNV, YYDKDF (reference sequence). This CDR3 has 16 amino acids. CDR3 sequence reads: CATSIQGSLVGNTIYF. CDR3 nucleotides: TGTGCCACCAGCATACAGGGCTCCCTCGTTGGAAACACCATATATTTT.

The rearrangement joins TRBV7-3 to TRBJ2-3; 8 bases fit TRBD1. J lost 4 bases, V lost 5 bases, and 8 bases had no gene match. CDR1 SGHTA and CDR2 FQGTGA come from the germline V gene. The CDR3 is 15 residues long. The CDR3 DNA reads TGTGCCAGCAGCCCCACAGGGGGAGGAGCAGATACGCAGTATTTT. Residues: CASSPTGGGADTQYF.

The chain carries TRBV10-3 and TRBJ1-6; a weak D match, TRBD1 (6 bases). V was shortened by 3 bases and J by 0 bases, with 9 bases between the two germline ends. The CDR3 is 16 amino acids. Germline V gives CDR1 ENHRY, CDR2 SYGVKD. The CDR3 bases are TGTGCCATCAGTGATCGGGACAACTCCTATAATTCACCCCTCCACTTT. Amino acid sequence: CAISDRDNSYNSPLHF.

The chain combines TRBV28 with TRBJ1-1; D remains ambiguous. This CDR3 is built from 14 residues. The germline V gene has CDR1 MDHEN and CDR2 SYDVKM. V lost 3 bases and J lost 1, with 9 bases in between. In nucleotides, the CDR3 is TGTGCCAGCAGTTTTGACATTAAGAACACTGAAGCTTTCTTT. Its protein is CASSFDIKNTEAFF.

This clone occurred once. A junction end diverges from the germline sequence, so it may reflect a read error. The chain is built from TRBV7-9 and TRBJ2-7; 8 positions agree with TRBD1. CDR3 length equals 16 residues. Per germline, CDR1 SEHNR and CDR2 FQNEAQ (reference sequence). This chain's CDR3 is CSSSPMGRGRAAEQYF. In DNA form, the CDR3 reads TGTTCCAGCAGCCCCATGGGCAGGGGGCGCGCCGCCGAGCAGTACTTC.

DNA of the CDR3: TGTGCCAGCAGAATGTTACAAGGGGGATCGAACACCGGGGAGCTGTTTTTT. Translating gives CASRMLQGGSNTGELFF. The chain uses TRBV7-2 and TRBJ2-2; tentative D call: TRBD1 (6 bases). Germline V gene data show CDR1 as SGHTA and CDR2 as FQGNSA. This CDR3 is 17 amino acids long. V was cut by 6 bases and J by 0 bases, with 17 bases left in between. The variable domain in full, with the rest retrieved from reference TRBV7-2 and TRBJ2-2, is GAGVSQSPSNKVTEKGKDVELRCDPISGHTALYWYRQSLGQGLEFLIYFQGNSAPDKSGLPSDRFSAERTGGSVSTLTIQRTQQEDSAVYLCASRMLQGGSNTGELFFGEGSRLTVL.

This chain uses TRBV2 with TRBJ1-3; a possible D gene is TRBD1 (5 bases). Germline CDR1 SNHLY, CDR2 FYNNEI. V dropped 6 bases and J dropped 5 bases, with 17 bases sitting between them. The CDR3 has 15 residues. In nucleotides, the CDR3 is TGTGCCAGCAGCGCCTGGGGCAGCATCCGAAACACCATATATTTT. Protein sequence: CASSAWGSIRNTIYF. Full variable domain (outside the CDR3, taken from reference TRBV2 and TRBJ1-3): EPEVTQTPSHQVTQMGQEVILRCVPISNHLYFYWYRQILGQKVEFLVSFYNNEISEKSEIFDDQFSVERPDGSNFTLKIRSTKLEDSAMYFCASSAWGSIRNTIYFGEGSWLTVV.

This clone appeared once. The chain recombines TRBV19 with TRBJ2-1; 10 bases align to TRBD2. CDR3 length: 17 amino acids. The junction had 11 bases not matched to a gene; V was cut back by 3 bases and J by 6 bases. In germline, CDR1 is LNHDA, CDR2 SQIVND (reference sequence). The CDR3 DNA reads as TGTGCCAGTAGTATCCCAACGGGTAGCGGGGGGCCCAATGAGCAGTTCTTC. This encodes CASSIPTGSGGPNEQFF.

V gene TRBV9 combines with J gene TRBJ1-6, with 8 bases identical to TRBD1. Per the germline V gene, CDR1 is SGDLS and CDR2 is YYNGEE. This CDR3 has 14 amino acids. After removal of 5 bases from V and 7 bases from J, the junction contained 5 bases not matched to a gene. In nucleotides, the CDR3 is TGTGCCAGCAGACCTGGACAGGGAAATTCACCCCTCCACTTT. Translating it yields CASRPGQGNSPLHF.

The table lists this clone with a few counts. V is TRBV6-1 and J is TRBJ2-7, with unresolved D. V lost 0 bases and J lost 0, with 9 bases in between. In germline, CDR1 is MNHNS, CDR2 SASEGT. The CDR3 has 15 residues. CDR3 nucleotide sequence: TGTGCCAGCAGTGAAGCCCCGCAGTACTCCTACGAGCAGTACTTC. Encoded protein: CASSEAPQYSYEQYF.

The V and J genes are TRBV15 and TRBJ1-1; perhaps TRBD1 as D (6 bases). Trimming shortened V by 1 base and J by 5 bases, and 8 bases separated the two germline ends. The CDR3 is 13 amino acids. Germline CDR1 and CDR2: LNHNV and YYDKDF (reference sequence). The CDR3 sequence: CATSRGDRTEAFF. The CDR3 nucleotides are TGTGCCACCAGCAGAGGAGACAGGACTGAAGCTTTCTTT.

The CDR3 DNA sequence: TGTGCCAGCAGCGCCGGGACTAGCGTCTACAATGAGCAGTTCTTC. It specifies CASSAGTSVYNEQFF. The chain links TRBV9 to TRBJ2-1, with 10 positions matching TRBD2. Germline-derived CDR1 and CDR2 are SGDLS and YYNGEE. The CDR3 extends over 15 amino acids. The ends lost 3 bases at V and 3 bases at J; junction bases unmatched: 3.

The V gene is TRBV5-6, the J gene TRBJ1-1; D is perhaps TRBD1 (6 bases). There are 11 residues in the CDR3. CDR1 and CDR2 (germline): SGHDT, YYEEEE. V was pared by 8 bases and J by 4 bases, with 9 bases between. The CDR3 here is CASTRGTEAFF. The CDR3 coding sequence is TGTGCCAGTACCAGGGGCACTGAAGCTTTCTTT. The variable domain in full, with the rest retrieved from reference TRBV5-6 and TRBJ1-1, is DAGVTQSPTHLIKTRGQQVTLRCSPKSGHDTVSWYQQALGQGPQFIFQYYEEEERQRGNFPDRFSGHQFPNYSSELNVNALLLGDSALYLCASTRGTEAFFGQGTRLTVV.

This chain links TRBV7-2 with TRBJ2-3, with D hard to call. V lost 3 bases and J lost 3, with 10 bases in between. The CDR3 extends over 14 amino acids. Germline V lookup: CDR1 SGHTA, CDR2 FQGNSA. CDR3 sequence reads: CASSLTPRTDTQYF. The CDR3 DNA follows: TGTGCCAGCAGCTTGACTCCCCGGACAGATACGCAGTATTTT.

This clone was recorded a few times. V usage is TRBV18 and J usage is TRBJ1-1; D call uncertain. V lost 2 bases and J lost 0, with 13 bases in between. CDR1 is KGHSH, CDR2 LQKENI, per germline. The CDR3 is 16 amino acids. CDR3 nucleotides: TGTGCCAGCTCACCATTGTTGCCCGCGATGAACACTGAAGCTTTCTTT. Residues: CASSPLLPAMNTEAFF.

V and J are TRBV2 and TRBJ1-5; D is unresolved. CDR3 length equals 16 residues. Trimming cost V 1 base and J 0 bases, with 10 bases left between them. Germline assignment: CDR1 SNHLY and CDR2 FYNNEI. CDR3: CASSEDIQHSNQPQHF. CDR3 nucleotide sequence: TGTGCCAGCAGTGAAGATATACAGCATAGCAATCAGCCCCAGCATTTT.

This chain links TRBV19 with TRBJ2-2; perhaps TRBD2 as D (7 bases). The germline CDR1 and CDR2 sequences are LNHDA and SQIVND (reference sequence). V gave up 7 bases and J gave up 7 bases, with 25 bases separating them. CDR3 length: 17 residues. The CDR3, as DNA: TGTGCCAGTACAACCCACGCGGGGGCCCCCTCGAACGGGGAGCTGTTTTTT. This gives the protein CASTTHAGAPSNGELFF.

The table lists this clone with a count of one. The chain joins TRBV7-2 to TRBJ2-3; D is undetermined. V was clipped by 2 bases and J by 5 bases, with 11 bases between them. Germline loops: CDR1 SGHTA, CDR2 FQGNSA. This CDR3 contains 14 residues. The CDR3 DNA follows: TGTGCCAGCAGCTTATTAATGGAGATAGATACGCAGTATTTT. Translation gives CASSLLMEIDTQYF.

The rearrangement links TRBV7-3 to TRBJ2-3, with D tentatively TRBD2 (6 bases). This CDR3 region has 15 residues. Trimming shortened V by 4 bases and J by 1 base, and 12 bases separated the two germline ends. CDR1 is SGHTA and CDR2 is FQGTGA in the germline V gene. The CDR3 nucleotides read TGTGCCAGCAGCTCTGGGCAGCGGGGCACAGATACGCAGTATTTT. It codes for CASSSGQRGTDTQYF.

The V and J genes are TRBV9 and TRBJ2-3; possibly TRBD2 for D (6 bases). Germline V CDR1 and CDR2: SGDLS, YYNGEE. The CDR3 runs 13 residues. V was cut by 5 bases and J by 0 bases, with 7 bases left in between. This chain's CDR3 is CASRGTSTDTQYF. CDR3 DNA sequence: TGTGCCAGCAGGGGGACTAGCACAGATACGCAGTATTTT.

CDR3 nucleotide sequence: TGTGCCAGCTCACCACGCGCTGACCAGGGGGCCTATGGCTACACCTTC. Encoded protein: CASSPRADQGAYGYTF. V usage is TRBV18 and J usage is TRBJ1-2, with 8 positions matching TRBD1. V trimming: 1 base; J trimming: 4 bases; junction bases outside the gene matches: 8. The CDR3 has 16 amino acids. Germline-derived CDR1 and CDR2 are KGHSH and LQKENI.

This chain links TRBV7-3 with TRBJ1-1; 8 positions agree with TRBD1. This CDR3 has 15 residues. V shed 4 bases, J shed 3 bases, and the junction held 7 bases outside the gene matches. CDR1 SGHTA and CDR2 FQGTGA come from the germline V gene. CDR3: CASSSGQATHTEAFF. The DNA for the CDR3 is TGTGCCAGCAGCTCGGGACAGGCGACCCACACTGAAGCTTTCTTT.

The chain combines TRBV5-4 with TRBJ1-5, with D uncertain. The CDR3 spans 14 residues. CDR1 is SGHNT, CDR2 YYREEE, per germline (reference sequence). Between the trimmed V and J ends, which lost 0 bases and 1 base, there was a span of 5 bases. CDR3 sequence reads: CASSLAGSNQPQHF. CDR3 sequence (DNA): TGTGCCAGCAGCTTGGCGGGAAGCAATCAGCCCCAGCATTTT.

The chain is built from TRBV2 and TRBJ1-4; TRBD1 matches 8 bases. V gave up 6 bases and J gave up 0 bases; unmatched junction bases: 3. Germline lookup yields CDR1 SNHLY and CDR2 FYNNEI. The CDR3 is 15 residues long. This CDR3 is CASRQTGATNEKLFF. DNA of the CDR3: TGTGCCAGCAGACAGACAGGGGCAACTAATGAAAAACTGTTTTTT.

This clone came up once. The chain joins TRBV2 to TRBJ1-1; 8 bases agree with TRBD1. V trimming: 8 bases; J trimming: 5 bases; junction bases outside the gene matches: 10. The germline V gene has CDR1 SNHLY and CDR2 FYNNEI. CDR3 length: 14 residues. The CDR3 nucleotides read TGTGCCAGCCGTACAGGGGGGGGAGGAACTGAAGCTTTCTTT. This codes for CASRTGGGGTEAFF.